The 18 T cell receptor beta chains below come from one sample, sequenced in a study of blood T cell repertoires in COVID-19. TCRdb's copy holds only in-frame clones and misses some; the assay was immunoSEQ multiplex PCR. The sample has about 98,000 clones; roughly 81% are singletons. The sample taken for sequencing was peripheral blood. These receptors all come from a man aged 35 to 55 with active or convalescent COVID-19.

The rearrangement joins TRBV9 to TRBJ1-6, with unresolved D. V lost 0 bases to trimming and J lost 4 bases, with 8 bases between them. The CDR3 covers 15 residues. The germline V gene has CDR1 SGDLS and CDR2 YYNGEE. CDR3 amino acids: CASSVGHGYNSPLHF. The CDR3 nucleotides are TGTGCCAGCAGCGTAGGTCACGGTTATAATTCACCCCTCCACTTT.

The chain links TRBV7-2 to TRBJ2-3, with TRBD2 matching over 12 bases. J lost 4 bases, V lost 1 base, and 9 bases had no gene match. Germline CDR1 SGHTA, CDR2 FQGNSA. The CDR3 has 18 residues. The CDR3 region has the DNA TGTGCCAGCAGCTTAGTGAGGCTAGCGGGGGGGCGTGCAGATACGCAGTATTTT. This gives the protein CASSLVRLAGGRADTQYF.

The chain combines TRBV11-2 with TRBJ1-4; 7 bases agree with TRBD1. From germline, CDR1 is SGHAT and CDR2 FQNNGV. The CDR3 consists of 16 residues. V shed 4 bases, J shed 0 bases, and the junction held 5 bases outside the gene matches. The CDR3 sequence: CASSSGTAPTNEKLFF. CDR3 in DNA: TGTGCCAGCAGCTCCGGGACAGCCCCAACTAATGAAAAACTGTTTTTT. The full variable domain, in which reference TRBV11-2 and TRBJ1-4 provide the parts outside the CDR3, is EAGVAQSPRYKIIEKRQSVAFWCNPISGHATLYWYQQILGQGPKLLIQFQNNGVVDDSQLPKDRFSAERLKGVDSTLKIQPAKLEDSAVYLCASSSGTAPTNEKLFFGSGTQLSVL.

The rearrangement uses TRBV10-3 and TRBJ1-6, with 9 bases lining up with TRBD1. This CDR3 has 15 amino acids. V shed 2 bases, J shed 5 bases, and the junction held 1 base outside the gene matches. Germline lookup yields CDR1 ENHRY and CDR2 SYGVKD. The chain's CDR3 is CAISEGDRDNSPLHF. DNA of the CDR3: TGTGCCATCAGTGAGGGGGACAGGGATAATTCACCCCTCCACTTT.

This sequence joins TRBV6-4 and TRBJ2-3; 8 bases align to TRBD2. The CDR3 has 15 amino acids. After removal of 0 bases from V and 4 bases from J, the junction contained 3 bases not matched to a gene. Germline CDR1 MRHNA, CDR2 SNTAGT. CDR3 loop: CASSDSSGGPDTQYF. CDR3 bases: TGTGCCAGCAGTGACTCGTCGGGGGGGCCAGATACGCAGTATTTT.

The chain carries TRBV6-5 and TRBJ1-6, with TRBD1 as a possible D gene (5 bases). Germline CDR1 MNHEY, CDR2 SVGAGI. CDR3 size: 15 residues. Between the trimmed V and J ends, which lost 7 bases and 3 bases, there was a span of 13 bases. Here the CDR3 DNA reads TGTGCCAGCAACTTGGCGGGGCACTATAATTCACCCCTCCACTTT. The encoded protein is CASNLAGHYNSPLHF.

Here the CDR3 reads CASSYLGATNTGELFF. CDR3 coding DNA: TGCGCCAGCAGCTACTTGGGGGCCACGAACACCGGGGAGCTGTTTTTT. V and J are TRBV5-1 and TRBJ2-2; maybe TRBD1 (6 bases). This CDR3 is 16 amino acids long. V shed 3 bases and J shed 0 bases, with 12 bases lying between them. Germline CDR1 reads SGHRS; CDR2 reads YFSETQ.

V is TRBV19 and J is TRBJ2-6, with no clear D. Germline V CDR1 and CDR2: LNHDA, SQIVND (reference sequence). The CDR3 consists of 17 residues. Trimming pared 3 bases from V and 0 bases from J, leaving 12 bases between. The CDR3 DNA follows: TGTGCCAGTAGTATTTGGGCAGCCCGCTCTGGGGCCAACGTCCTGACTTTC. Protein sequence: CASSIWAARSGANVLTF.

The V gene is TRBV7-2, the J gene TRBJ2-2; 8 positions agree with TRBD2. This CDR3 has 16 amino acids. Germline V gives CDR1 SGHTA, CDR2 FQGNSA. V shed 1 base, J shed 1 base, and the junction held 2 bases outside the gene matches. The CDR3 region is CASSLGGGRNTGELFF. The CDR3 coding sequence is TGTGCCAGCAGCTTAGGCGGGGGGCGGAACACCGGGGAGCTGTTTTTT.

The rearrangement links TRBV5-4 to TRBJ2-7, with TRBD2 matching over 7 bases. The CDR3 runs 13 residues. V trimming: 4 bases; J trimming: 5 bases; junction bases outside the gene matches: 6. The germline V gene encodes CDR1 SGHNT and CDR2 YYREEE (reference sequence). CDR3 region: CASSIASGNEQYF. For the CDR3, the DNA is TGTGCCAGCAGCATTGCTAGCGGCAACGAGCAGTACTTC.

The gene calls are TRBV7-2 and TRBJ1-1; unclear D gene. The ends were cut back, 2 bases at V and 5 bases at J, with 9 bases in the middle. The length of the CDR3 is 13 residues. Germline V lookup: CDR1 SGHTA, CDR2 FQGNSA. Here the CDR3 DNA reads TGTGCCAGCAGCTTACGGGTAAGGACTGAAGCTTTCTTT. This translates into CASSLRVRTEAFF.

This clone was detected once. The chain employs TRBV7-7 and TRBJ2-1; maybe TRBD2 (6 bases). Trimming took off 1 base at V and 8 bases at J, with 15 bases between the two ends. In germline, CDR1 is SSHAT, CDR2 FNYEAQ (reference sequence). The CDR3 is made up of 15 amino acids. The CDR3 DNA follows: TGTGCCAGCAGCTTAGGGGGGTCGGGGGAGCATGAGCAGTTCTTC. Amino acids: CASSLGGSGEHEQFF.

This clone is termed medium-sized. V usage is TRBV5-1 and J usage is TRBJ2-7; 10 bases match TRBD1. Unmatched junction bases numbered 7, after V lost 4 bases and J lost 6 bases. Germline V gene lookup returns CDR1 SGHRS and CDR2 YFSETQ. This CDR3 has 14 amino acids. Here the CDR3 reads CASSDSGQGVEQYF. For the CDR3, the DNA is TGCGCCAGCAGCGACTCCGGACAGGGGGTCGAGCAGTACTTC.

The chain uses TRBV18 and TRBJ2-5, with 9 bases that match TRBD1. Germline trimming cut 3 bases from V and 7 bases from J; bases unmatched to any gene: 9. CDR3 length equals 15 residues. CDR1 and CDR2 (germline): KGHSH, LQKENI. CDR3 protein: CASSPPGQGQGTQYF. CDR3 nucleotide sequence: TGTGCCAGCTCACCCCCCGGACAGGGACAGGGGACCCAGTACTTC.

The sample holds a few counts of this clone. The rearrangement joins TRBV7-3 to TRBJ2-5; 10 positions match TRBD1. The germline gives CDR1 SGHTA, CDR2 FQGTGA. The V gene end was trimmed by 5 bases and the J gene end by 4 bases; junction bases not matched to a gene: 10. This CDR3 region has 16 residues. CDR3 sequence (DNA): TGTGCCAGCAGCGTGGCACCGGGACAGGGGATAGAGACCCAGTACTTC. Translating gives CASSVAPGQGIETQYF.

The chain is built from TRBV3-1 (or the pseudogene TRBV3-2) and TRBJ2-7; a possible D gene is TRBD1 (6 bases). Between the trimmed V and J ends, which lost 6 bases and 3 bases, there was a span of 9 bases. The germline gives CDR1 LGHDT, CDR2 YNNKEL (reference sequence). The CDR3 loop spans 12 amino acids. CDR3 in amino acids: CASSSDSYEQYF. CDR3 DNA: TGTGCCAGCAGTTCGGACAGCTACGAGCAGTACTTC.

This clone was detected only once. V and J are TRBV6-1 and TRBJ2-6; D is perhaps TRBD2 (6 bases). CDR3 size: 16 residues. CDR1 is MNHNS and CDR2 is SASEGT in the germline V gene. V lost 2 bases to trimming and J lost 0 bases, with 8 bases between them. The chain's CDR3 is CASSEPGSSGANVLTF. CDR3 DNA sequence: TGTGCCAGCAGTGAACCCGGGAGCTCTGGGGCCAACGTCCTGACTTTC.

The genes are TRBV11-1 and TRBJ2-5; 8 nucleotides match TRBD2. With 5 bases clipped from V and 5 bases from J, the junction kept 10 bases outside the gene matches. This CDR3 spans 15 amino acids. Germline V lookup: CDR1 SGHAT, CDR2 FQDESV (reference sequence). This chain's CDR3 is CASSLNTGGRETQYF. The DNA of the CDR3 is TGTGCCAGCAGCCTCAACACGGGGGGGCGCGAGACCCAGTACTTC.